The 18 T cell receptor beta chains in this list originate from one sample, sequenced in a study of response to subunit inactivated influenza vaccine. Using its own MiXCR run on the RT-PCR reads, TCRdb lists one record per CDR3 protein. The data contain about 540,000 distinct CDR3 sequences, roughly 25% of them seen just once; the ten biggest clones take up about 3%. These data were also filed under a second study, of T cells expressing NK-cell markers. That source adds: The cDNA for TCR beta came from 5'RACE template switching with UMIs.

This specimen consisted of CD4+ T cells sorted from PBMCs, obtained 11 to 12 days after vaccination. These receptors came from a man between 50 and 59 years old who received an inactivated influenza vaccine.

In DNA form, the CDR3 reads TGTGCCAGCTCACTAAACTTACTAGCGGGAGGGCCGAATGAGCAGTTCTTC. Residues: CASSLNLLAGGPNEQFF. V usage is TRBV18 and J usage is TRBJ2-1; 13 nucleotides match TRBD2. The CDR3 spans 17 residues. With V trimmed by 4 bases and J by 7 bases, 10 bases remained unmatched. From germline, CDR1 is KGHSH and CDR2 LQKENI.

This clonotype showed up many times. This chain links TRBV20-1 with TRBJ2-5, with D unresolved. V was clipped by 3 bases and J by 5 bases, with 7 bases between them. Per the germline V gene, CDR1 is DFQATT and CDR2 is SNEGSKA (reference sequence). This CDR3 region has 11 residues. This CDR3 is CSASDWETQYF. CDR3 coding DNA: TGCAGTGCTAGTGATTGGGAGACCCAGTACTTC.

The chain joins TRBV6-1 to TRBJ1-6, with D possibly TRBD1 on 5 matching bases. This CDR3 has 14 amino acids. From germline, CDR1 is MNHNS and CDR2 SASEGT. Trimming shortened V by 10 bases and J by 6 bases, and 16 bases separated the two germline ends. CDR3 sequence: CATLPGTINSPLHF. The CDR3 nucleotides read TGTGCCACCCTCCCCGGGACGATTAATTCACCCCTCCACTTT.

This clonotype has a handful of counts. V usage is TRBV20-1 and J usage is TRBJ2-1; tentative D call: TRBD2 (5 bases). V lost 6 bases, J lost 5 bases, and 14 bases lay in between. The CDR3 is made up of 13 amino acids. Looked up from germline, CDR1 is DFQATT and CDR2 is SNEGSKA (reference sequence). The CDR3 region is CSAPRRTDNEQFF. For the CDR3, the DNA is TGCAGTGCCCCCAGGAGGACTGACAATGAGCAGTTCTTC.

This chain connects TRBV5-6 to TRBJ2-4; TRBD2 is a possible D gene (5 bases). Germline V gene sequence: CDR1 SGHDT, CDR2 YYEEEE. The CDR3 is made up of 14 amino acids. V was shortened by 0 bases and J by 1 base, with 5 bases between the two germline ends. This chain's CDR3 is CASSLVAAKNIQYF. The CDR3 coding sequence is TGTGCCAGCAGCTTGGTAGCGGCCAAAAACATTCAGTACTTC.

The V call is TRBV29-1, the J call TRBJ2-2, with D maybe TRBD1 (5 bases). Trimming removed 4 bases from V and 3 bases from J, with 9 bases in between. Germline V gene sequence: CDR1 SQVTM, CDR2 ANQGSEA. The CDR3 consists of 13 residues. The CDR3 DNA is TGCAGCGTTGGGTCACAGGACACCGGGGAGCTGTTTTTT. This translates into CSVGSQDTGELFF.

This rearrangement joins TRBV5-1 to TRBJ2-7, with D tentatively TRBD2 (5 bases). Germline V gene sequence: CDR1 SGHRS, CDR2 YFSETQ. CDR3 length: 14 amino acids. Trimming cost V 7 bases and J 2 bases, with 16 bases left between them. This chain's CDR3 is CASASAERTYEQYF. DNA for the CDR3: TGCGCCAGCGCGTCGGCAGAGCGGACCTACGAGCAGTACTTC.

In this sample, this clonotype turned up a few times. The J gene is TRBJ2-2, the V gene TRBV4-1, with unresolved D. Germline V gene sequence: CDR1 MGHRA, CDR2 YSYEKL. The CDR3 consists of 15 residues. The V gene lost 3 bases and the J gene lost 5 bases, with 13 bases spanning the gap. CDR3 residues: CASSQDPLGTGELFF. CDR3 nucleotide sequence: TGCGCCAGCAGCCAGGATCCGTTGGGAACCGGGGAGCTGTTTTTT.

This clonotype was detected only a few times. V is TRBV6-5 and J is TRBJ2-1; D is ambiguous. The CDR3 covers 15 residues. The germline gives CDR1 MNHEY, CDR2 SVGAGI. V was trimmed by 2 bases and J by 4 bases, leaving 12 bases between them. CDR3 sequence (DNA): TGTGCCAGCAGTTACGGGCCGAGCCAGTACAATGAGCAGTTCTTC. Protein: CASSYGPSQYNEQFF.

This chain connects TRBV20-1 to TRBJ2-1; 10 nucleotides line up with TRBD2. V lost 0 bases and J lost 5; bases outside the gene matches: 7. The CDR3 totals 16 residues. The germline V gene encodes CDR1 DFQATT and CDR2 SNEGSKA (reference sequence). CDR3 in amino acids: CSARDPAGGRHNEQFF. CDR3 sequence (DNA): TGCAGTGCTAGAGATCCAGCGGGAGGGCGCCACAATGAGCAGTTCTTC.

The chain has TRBV9 and TRBJ2-1; tentatively, D is TRBD1 or TRBD2 (6 bases each). Trimming took 4 bases from V and 4 from J, leaving 12 bases between them. This CDR3 comprises 14 residues. The germline CDR1 and CDR2 sequences are SGDLS and YYNGEE. The CDR3 reads CASSPGARYNEQFF. The CDR3 coding sequence is TGTGCCAGCAGCCCGGGGGCGCGATACAATGAGCAGTTCTTC. The variable domain in full, completed from reference TRBV9 and TRBJ2-1, reads DSGVTQTPKHLITATGQRVTLRCSPRSGDLSVYWYQQSLDQGLQFLIQYYNGEERAKGNILERFSAQQFPDLHSELNLSSLELGDSALYFCASSPGARYNEQFFGPGTRLTVL.

The V gene is TRBV20-1, the J gene TRBJ1-2; the D gene is possibly TRBD1 (5 bases). The CDR3 is 16 residues long. Deletions cut 3 bases from V and 2 bases from J, with 19 bases between. Germline V gives CDR1 DFQATT, CDR2 SNEGSKA (reference sequence). In DNA form, the CDR3 reads TGCAGTGCTAGTGCGGTGGGGGGACCTAGAAACTATGGCTACACCTTC. This codes for CSASAVGGPRNYGYTF.

The V and J genes are TRBV4-3 and TRBJ2-7, with D perhaps matching TRBD1 (5 bases). Germline CDR1 is LGHNA and CDR2 is YSLEER. The CDR3 has 16 residues. Trimming pared 4 bases from V and 0 bases from J, leaving 16 bases between. DNA of the CDR3: TGCGCCAGCAGCCTGGGCTACACAAGGGGCTCCTACGAGCAGTACTTC. This codes for CASSLGYTRGSYEQYF.

The rearrangement uses TRBV6-2 or TRBV6-3 and TRBJ1-5, with unresolved D. The CDR3 sequence is 14 residues long. Trimming removed 2 bases at V and 6 bases at J, with 11 bases between. The germline V gene has CDR1 MNHEY and CDR2 SVGEGT. This chain's CDR3 is CASSYTGRIQPQHF. The CDR3 DNA follows: TGTGCCAGCAGTTACACGGGTAGGATTCAGCCCCAGCATTTT.

The gene calls are TRBV20-1 and TRBJ2-1; 13 nucleotides agree with TRBD2. Germline CDR1 reads DFQATT; CDR2 reads SNEGSKA (reference sequence). Unmatched junction bases numbered 4, after V lost 6 bases and J lost 8 bases. The CDR3 spans 13 residues. CDR3 amino acids: CSAGTSGMDEQFF. The CDR3 bases are TGCAGTGCCGGGACTAGCGGGATGGATGAGCAGTTCTTC.

V and J are TRBV7-2 and TRBJ1-5; no clear D gene. Germline values: CDR1 SGHTA, CDR2 FQGNSA. This CDR3 has 13 amino acids. V lost 5 bases to trimming and J lost 7 bases, with 12 bases between them. For the CDR3, the DNA is TGTGCCAGCAGCCCTAGGGTCAGCCAGCCCCAGCATTTT. Its protein product is CASSPRVSQPQHF.

This clonotype appeared a few times. The chain has TRBV12-3 or TRBV12-4 and TRBJ2-1; 10 positions match TRBD2. The CDR3 covers 16 residues. Trimming removed 3 bases from V and 2 bases from J; junction bases left unmatched: 4. The CDR3 loop is CASSFRAGGPYNEQFF. CDR3 coding DNA: TGTGCCAGCAGTTTTAGAGCGGGGGGGCCCTACAATGAGCAGTTCTTC.

This chain links TRBV20-1 with TRBJ2-7; 7 bases align to TRBD1. This CDR3 is built from 13 residues. Germline-derived CDR1 and CDR2 are DFQATT and SNEGSKA (reference sequence). V shed 6 bases, J shed 3 bases, and the junction held 8 bases outside the gene matches. This chain's CDR3 is CSASRQGYYEQYF. The CDR3 coding sequence is TGCAGTGCGAGCAGACAGGGTTACTACGAGCAGTACTTC.